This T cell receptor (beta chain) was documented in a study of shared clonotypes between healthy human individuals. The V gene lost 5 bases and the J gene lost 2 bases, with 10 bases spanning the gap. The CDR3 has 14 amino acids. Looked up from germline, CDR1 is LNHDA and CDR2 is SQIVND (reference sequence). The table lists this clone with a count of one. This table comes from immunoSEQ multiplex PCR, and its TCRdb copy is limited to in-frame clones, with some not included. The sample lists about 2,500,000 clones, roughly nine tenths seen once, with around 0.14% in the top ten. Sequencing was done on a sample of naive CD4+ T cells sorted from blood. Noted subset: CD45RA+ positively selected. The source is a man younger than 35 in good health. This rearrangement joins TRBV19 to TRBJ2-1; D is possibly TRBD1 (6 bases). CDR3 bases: TGTGCCAGTAGTCAGGGGAACACCTACAATGAGCAGTTCTTC. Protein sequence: CASSQGNTYNEQFF.